Listed below are T cell receptor beta chains from one sample, sequenced in a study of identical twins. Each CDR3 protein gets one entry after TCRdb re-called the 5' RACE reads with MiXCR. The sample holds around 1.7 million distinct CDR3 sequences, around 33% seen once. The sample was cord blood. The receptors originated from a newborn girl in good health. Each CDR3 is given with its conserved first and last residue. The D gene is left open where the match is weak. Clone size appears in some rows only: once, few, many, or a class for an expanded clone.

>TRBJ2-7|TRBV9|few|TRBD2
TGTGCCAGCAGCGCCGGGACTAGTAATTTCAATGAGCAGTACTTC
CASSAGTSNFNEQYF
>TRBJ2-5|TRBV25-1|-|-
TGTGCCAGCAGTGAATTGTGGGCAAAGGCGGAGACCCAGTACTTC
CASSELWAKAETQYF
>TRBJ2-5|TRBV2|-|TRBD1
TGTGCCAGCAGGGGACAGGGTAGAGAGACCCAGTACTTC
CASRGQGRETQYF
>TRBJ1-2|TRBV20-1|few|-
TGCAGTGCTAGACAGGCGCCGGCTGGCTACACCTTC
CSARQAPAGYTF
>TRBJ1-2|TRBV10-2|-|-
TGCGCCAGCAGTGAGGAAGGGGGGAAAGGATATGGCTGCACCTTC
CASSEEGGKGYGCTF
>TRBJ2-1|TRBV5-1|-|-
TGCGCCAGCAGCCTGACAACCTACGATGAGCAGTTCTTC
CASSLTTYDEQFF
>TRBJ1-4|TRBV6-1|-|-
TGTGCCAGCACCGCCAGGGCCGAAAAACTGTTTTTT
CASTARAEKLFF
>TRBJ2-1|TRBV6-5|-|-
TGTGCCAGCAGTTACTCTTCCCAGGGAGGCAATGAGCAGTTCTTC
CASSYSSQGGNEQFF
>TRBJ1-1|TRBV7-9|-|TRBD1
TGTGCCAGCAGCTTAGGCCGGACAGGGGGCACTGAAGCTTTCTTT
CASSLGRTGGTEAFF
>TRBJ2-1|TRBV11-2|few|-
TGTGCCAGCAGCTTTCCTCTCCCAACAGGGAACAGATCCCTTAATGAGCAGTTCTTC
CASSFPLPTGNRSLNEQFF
>TRBJ2-1|TRBV12-3/TRBV12-4|-|TRBD2
TGTGCCAGCAGCCCCACTAGCGGGGAATACATTGAGCAGTTCTTC
CASSPTSGEYIEQFF
>TRBJ2-5|TRBV29-1|many|TRBD2
TGCAGCGTGGAGACTAGCGGGAGGGAGACCCAGTACTTC
CSVETSGRETQYF
>TRBJ2-2|TRBV2|-|-
TGTGCCAGCAGGTCGGACAGGAACACCGGGGAGCTGTTTTTT
CASRSDRNTGELFF
>TRBJ1-5|TRBV6-5|-|-
TGTGCCAGCAGTTACTCGAGCAGGGGAAGTCAGCCCCAGCATTTT
CASSYSSRGSQPQHF
>TRBJ1-6|TRBV11-2|-|-
TGTGCCAGCAGCATAAGGACAGCAGAGAATTCACCCCTCCACTTT
CASSIRTAENSPLHF
>TRBJ1-4|TRBV7-2|-|-
TGTGCCAGCAGTCGTAACGGACAGCCAACTAATGAAAAACTGTTTTTT
CASSRNGQPTNEKLFF
>TRBJ1-2|TRBV6-6|many|-
TGTGCCAGCCTCCGGGACGCAACTAACTATGGCTACACCTTC
CASLRDATNYGYTF
>TRBJ2-1|TRBV20-1|-|-
TGCAGTGCTGGGGGGACCGCCTACAATGAGCAGTTCTTC
CSAGGTAYNEQFF
>TRBJ1-2|TRBV27|few|-
TGTGCCAGCAGTTACCTACCCGGTAACTATGGCTACACCTTC
CASSYLPGNYGYTF
>TRBJ2-3|TRBV10-3|-|-
TGTGCCCCAGGGCCGAGGGACTTAATGGGCACAGATACGCAGTATTTT
CAPGPRDLMGTDTQYF
>TRBJ2-2|TRBV5-4|-|TRBD2
TGTGCCAGCAGATCTAGCGGGACGAACACCGGGGAGCTGTTTTTT
CASRSSGTNTGELFF
>TRBJ1-5|TRBV24-1|-|-
TGTGCCACCAGTCCGAGACCGACCTATCAGCCCCAGCATTTT
CATSPRPTYQPQHF
>TRBJ2-3|TRBV7-2|few|TRBD2
TGTGCCAGCAGCACCCCGGGGGGGTGGAACACAGATACGCAGTATTTT
CASSTPGGWNTDTQYF
>TRBJ2-7|TRBV5-6|-|-
TGTGCCAGCAGCTTAATCCCAGGGCACCCCTACGAGCAGTACTTC
CASSLIPGHPYEQYF
>TRBJ2-1|TRBV4-1|-|-
TGCGCCAGCAGACCGGGGGCACTCTATAATGAGCAGTTCTTC
CASRPGALYNEQFF
>TRBJ2-5|TRBV7-2|-|TRBD2
TGTGCCAGCAGCTTAGCAGCAGCGGGACAAGAGACCCAGTACTTC
CASSLAAAGQETQYF
>TRBJ2-7|TRBV28|few|-
TGTGCCAGCAGTTTAGTAGTCCCTACCTACGAGCAGTACTTC
CASSLVVPTYEQYF
>TRBJ2-1|TRBV28|many|-
TGTGCCAGTGGGAGTACCTCCTACAATGAGCAGTTCTTC
CASGSTSYNEQFF
>TRBJ1-2|TRBV14|many|-
TGTGCCAGCAGCCAAGCCTCGACAGCAACTAACTATGGCTACACCTTC
CASSQASTATNYGYTF
>TRBJ1-1|TRBV5-1|-|-
TGCGCCAGCAGCTCCCAGAGGAACACTGAAGCTTTCTTT
CASSSQRNTEAFF